This TCR beta chain was captured in a study of CD8+ T cells in alopecia areata. Study at large: Treated patients were dosed with oral tofacitinib, taking 5 to 10 mg twice daily. Severity in treated patients was scored by percentage of scalp area affected. Points from the study as a whole: Scalp clonality dropped significantly under tofacitinib, as did expanded CD8+ top-100 clones. Scalp and blood samples kept many expanded lesional clones throughout tofacitinib.

Treatment defined: oral pan-JAK inhibitor, 5-10 mg twice daily. V was shortened by 7 bases and J by 14 bases, with 11 bases between the two germline ends. Germline-derived CDR1 and CDR2 are SQVTM and ANQGSEA. The CDR3 extends over 9 amino acids. After isolation, RNA underwent reverse transcription to generate cDNA as the sequencing template. Here immunoSEQ multiplex PCR was the method, and the copy in TCRdb shows in-frame clones only, minus some. Counted here are about 200,000 clones, less than 65% occurring once; the ten biggest clones make up around 4.3%. To note about this clone: The target antigen is unknown.

This specimen was CD4+ T cells sorted from blood, taken at week 4, from a patient treated with tofacitinib. This chain connects TRBV29-1 to TRBJ1-4, with D hard to call. This clonotype was sampled from a human donor with alopecia areata. The CDR3 coding sequence is TGCAGCGCCCCTCGGGTCCTGTTTTTT. Its translation: CSAPRVLFF.